The source of this T cell receptor beta chain is a study of OX40 agonist ivuxolimab in advanced cancers. Study overall: In three patients, partial responses were observed, one with hepatocellular carcinoma and two with cutaneous melanoma. Study outcomes and limitations: Clonal expansion was seen in CD4+ and CD8+ blood T cells by week 6 at 0.1 to 3.0 mg/kg. CD8+ T cells showed, on average, more clonal expansion than CD4+ cells. Some patients who did not respond also had low normalized T-cell clonal expansion.

The method was immunoSEQ multiplex PCR; TCRdb's version includes in-frame clones alone and lacks a portion of them. The table includes approximately 6,000 clones, about four fifths detected once. From germline, CDR1 is SGHRS and CDR2 YFSETQ. The CDR3 is made up of 16 amino acids. V lost 2 bases and J lost 0, with 13 bases in between. As for this clone: Its antigen is unknown.

The sequencing here drew on CD4+ or CD8+ T cells sorted from blood, taken in a trial of the OX40 agonist ivuxolimab. This chain uses TRBV5-1 with TRBJ2-3; no clear D. The receptor's source is an adult with an advanced solid tumor such as melanoma, head and neck, liver or kidney cancer. In DNA form, the CDR3 reads TGCGCCAGCAGCTTATTTAGTCCGGAGAGCACAGATACGCAGTATTTT. Its translation: CASSLFSPESTDTQYF.